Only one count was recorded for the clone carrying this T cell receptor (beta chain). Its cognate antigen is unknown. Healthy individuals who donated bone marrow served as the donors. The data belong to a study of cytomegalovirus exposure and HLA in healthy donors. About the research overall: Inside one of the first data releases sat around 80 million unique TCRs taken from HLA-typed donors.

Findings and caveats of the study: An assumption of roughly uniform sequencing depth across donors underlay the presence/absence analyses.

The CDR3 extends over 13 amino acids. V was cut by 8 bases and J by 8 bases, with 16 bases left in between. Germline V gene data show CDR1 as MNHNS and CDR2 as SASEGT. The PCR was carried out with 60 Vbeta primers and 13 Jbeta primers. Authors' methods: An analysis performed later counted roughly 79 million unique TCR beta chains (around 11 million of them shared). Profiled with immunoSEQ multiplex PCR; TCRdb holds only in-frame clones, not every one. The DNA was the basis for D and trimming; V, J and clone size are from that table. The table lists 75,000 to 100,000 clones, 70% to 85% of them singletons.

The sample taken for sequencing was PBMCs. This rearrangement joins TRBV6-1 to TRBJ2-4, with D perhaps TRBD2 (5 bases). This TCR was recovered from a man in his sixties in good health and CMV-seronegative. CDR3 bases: TGTGCCAGCGGGGAGCCAATGTGGGACATTCAGTACTTC. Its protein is CASGEPMWDIQYF.